The TCR beta chain under discussion was sequenced for a study of blood T cell repertoires in COVID-19. Study summary: Sources were T cells, B-cell-depleted T cells, or PBMCs; the material itself was cDNA or gDNA.

CDR1 and CDR2 from the germline V gene are SGHAT and FQDESV (reference sequence). This CDR3 contains 15 residues. V shed 3 bases and J 1 base; nucleotides not matched to a gene: 4. The data were produced by immunoSEQ multiplex PCR, yet TCRdb's version contains in-frame clones alone and is incomplete. The sample has around 620,000 clones, 75% to 90% seen once; the top ten hold 0.2% to 0.3%. The V gene is TRBV11-1, the J gene TRBJ2-3, with TRBD2 matching over 7 bases. The sequence derives from a woman aged 18-35 years with acute or convalescent COVID-19. Material for sequencing was peripheral blood. The CDR3 sequence is CASSLARGGTDTQYF. CDR3 coding DNA: TGTGCCAGCAGCTTGGCTCGGGGGGGCACAGATACGCAGTATTTT. The full variable domain, completed using reference TRBV11-1 and TRBJ2-3, is EAEVAQSPRYKITEKSQAVAFWCDPISGHATLYWYRQILGQGPELLVQFQDESVVDDSQLPKDRFSAERLKGVDSTLKIQPAELGDSAMYLCASSLARGGTDTQYFGPGTRLTVL.